This T cell receptor (beta chain) comes out of a study of tumor-infiltrating lymphocytes in primary liver carcinoma. Study-level background: Samples gave roughly 3.5 to 7.5 million productive TCRbeta reads, similar across tissue types. Findings and caveats of the study: Tumor-adjacent and tumor-blood pairs displayed less overlap than did pairs of tumor regions.

Germline CDR1 SGHRS, CDR2 YFSETQ. The CDR3 has 16 residues. Trimming removed 6 bases from V and 1 base from J; junction bases left unmatched: 8. To note about this clonotype: What it binds is unknown.

The researchers obtained blood RNA from unsorted whole blood and also extracted germline DNA. These patients lived with chronic HBV infection and had never been treated. It was before surgery that around 4.3 milliliters of peripheral blood were collected. TCR beta cDNA came from about 450 ng total RNA, primed with a constant-region primer. Construction of TCR beta libraries relied on three successive nested multiplex PCR rounds employing slightly modified ARM-PCR. The opening two PCR rounds, about 10 cycles each, paired TRBV1-TRBV30 forward primers with a C-beta reverse primer. TCRdb re-called the multiplex PCR reads through MiXCR, storing one row per CDR3 protein. The sample lists hundreds of thousands of distinct CDR3 sequences, approximately 60% occurring once.

This TCR was recovered from a man between 40 and 49 years old with primary liver carcinoma and hepatitis B virus infection. Sequencing was done on a sample of peripheral blood. The rearrangement joins TRBV5-1 to TRBJ2-2; 8 bases fit TRBD2. The CDR3 loop is CASTTKLAENTGELFF. CDR3 nucleotides: TGCGCCAGCACGACCAAACTAGCGGAGAACACCGGGGAGCTGTTTTTT.